This entry is about one T cell receptor (beta chain). The source of the sample is a study of blood T cell repertoires in COVID-19. Using immunoSEQ multiplex PCR, the repertoire was profiled, and TCRdb retains in-frame clones only, with some absent. The profile shows some 220,000 clones, roughly 84% of them singletons. CDR1 SGHKS and CDR2 YYEKEE come from the germline V gene (reference sequence). The V gene end was trimmed by 4 bases and the J gene end by 6 bases; junction bases not matched to a gene: 8. The CDR3 totals 15 residues. The source material was peripheral blood. This clonotype originated in a woman in her sixties or seventies with acute or convalescent COVID-19. The gene calls are TRBV5-5 and TRBJ2-3; 10 bases are a match to TRBD2. CDR3 DNA sequence: TGTGCCAGCAGCCCGCGGACTAGCGGTGCGGATACGCAGTATTTT. Its protein product is CASSPRTSGADTQYF.